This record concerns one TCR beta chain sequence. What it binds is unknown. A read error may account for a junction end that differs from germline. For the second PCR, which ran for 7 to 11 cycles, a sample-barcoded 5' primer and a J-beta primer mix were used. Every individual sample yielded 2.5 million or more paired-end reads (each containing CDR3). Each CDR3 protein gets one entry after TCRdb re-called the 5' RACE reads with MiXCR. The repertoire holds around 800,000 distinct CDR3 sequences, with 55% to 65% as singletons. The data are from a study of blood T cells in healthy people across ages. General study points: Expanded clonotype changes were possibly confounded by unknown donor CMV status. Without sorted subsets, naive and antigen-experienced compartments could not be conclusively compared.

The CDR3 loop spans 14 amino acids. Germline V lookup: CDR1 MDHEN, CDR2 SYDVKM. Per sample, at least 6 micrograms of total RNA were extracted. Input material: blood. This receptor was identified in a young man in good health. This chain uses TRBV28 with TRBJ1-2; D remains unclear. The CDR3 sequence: CASSLSRPDYGYTF. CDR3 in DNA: TGTGCCAGCAGTTTATCTCGGCCAGACTACGGCTACACCTTC.